This T cell receptor beta chain originates from a study of blood T cell repertoires in COVID-19. Looking at the study overall: The origin of the acute and convalescent COVID-19 samples was the United States, Italy and Spain. PBMCs, B-cell-depleted T cells, or T cells were the source of the cDNA or gDNA that made up the material.

Original methodology: Amplifying reference gene primers gave estimates of nucleated cell counts. Using immunoSEQ multiplex PCR, the repertoire was profiled, and TCRdb retains in-frame clones only, with some absent. V, J and clone size are those of that table, while D and trimming were read from the DNA. The sample contains 180,000 or so clones, approximately 91% of which appear only once. This clone was recorded once. Sequenced: peripheral blood. The TCR sequence derives from a man younger than 35 with active or convalescent COVID-19.

DNA of the CDR3: TGTGCCAGTAGTCCCAATATGTGGGGGAGGAGACGGGACAGGAATGAAAAACTGTTTTTT. Amino acids: CASSPNMWGRRRDRNEKLFF. This chain links TRBV19 with TRBJ1-4; 8 bases fit TRBD1. V was clipped by 5 bases and J by 5 bases; unmatched bases: 22. CDR3 length: 20 amino acids. Germline V gene sequence: CDR1 LNHDA, CDR2 SQIVND (reference sequence).